This T cell receptor (beta chain) was observed in a study of blood T cell repertoires in COVID-19 (dated by TCRdb to the early 2020s). Turning to the overall study: Collaborator samples came from the United States, Italy and Spain and covered acute and convalescent phases of COVID-19. The material from the prospective study consisted of cDNA or gDNA derived from T cells, B-cell-depleted T cells, or PBMCs. HLA class I and class II types, where available, came from metadata supplied by the sample provider rather than from assay-based typing. The samples were drawn from two sources: the first 160 participants of the ongoing ImmuneRACE study, and 1,000 to 1,500 subjects contributed by 6 global collaborators. The repertoires were made available in a free public database intended to serve as a resource for research on the immune response to SARS-CoV-2. The sample metadata nearly always contained a de-identified subject ID, COVID-19 status, age in years and sex. Deeply sampled blood TCRbeta repertoires from subjects exposed to, actively infected with, or recovered from COVID-19 were included in the dataset.

Details on this clone: This receptor's antigen is unknown. The input lacks base qualities; no much larger clone sits a single base away.

V is cut back by 6 bases and J by 6 bases, with 5 bases in the junction unmatched. CDR1 and CDR2 (LGHNT, FRNRAP) derive from the germline V gene. Spanning cysteine to phenylalanine, the CDR3 consists of 13 amino acids. The CDR3 DNA has 39 bases and is translated from base 1. Results the study describes overall, beyond this receptor: The quantity of clinical and demographic metadata differed by source and by participant and was supplied without curation.

TCRbeta CDR3 regions were amplified from genomic DNA using the immunoSEQ Assay, a bias-controlled multiplex PCR. As for the authors' bioinformatics: The number of nucleated cells in each sample was estimated by amplification of reference gene primers within the assay. To quantify the absolute abundance of each unique TCRbeta CDR3 rearrangement, sequence reads were collapsed and filtered. For each sample, productive Simpson clonality was calculated as the square root of Simpson's diversity index across productive rearrangements. TCRdb carries this immuneACCESS record with in-frame sequences only. Its versions omit some clonotypes, under half of them owing to an unresolved V gene in the studies checked, with the rest unexplained. V, J and clone size reflect that table, while D and trimming were determined from the DNA. The sample contains under 55,000 clones, 90% of them found a single time. More than 3% of the sample belongs to the ten largest clones.

Each collaborating institution followed its own protocols to collect whole blood in K2EDTA tubes. Collaborator samples were shipped for TCRbeta analysis as frozen whole blood, isolated PBMCs, or DNA extracted from either sample type. The chain links TRBV12-5 with TRBJ2-1, and 7 junctional nucleotides match TRBD1. This sequence was found in a human donor in a cohort sampled during active COVID-19. Material for sequencing was peripheral blood. The DNA reads as follows: TGTGCTAGTGGGATCGGGACAGTCAATGAGCAGTTCTTC. It encodes CASGIGTVNEQFF.